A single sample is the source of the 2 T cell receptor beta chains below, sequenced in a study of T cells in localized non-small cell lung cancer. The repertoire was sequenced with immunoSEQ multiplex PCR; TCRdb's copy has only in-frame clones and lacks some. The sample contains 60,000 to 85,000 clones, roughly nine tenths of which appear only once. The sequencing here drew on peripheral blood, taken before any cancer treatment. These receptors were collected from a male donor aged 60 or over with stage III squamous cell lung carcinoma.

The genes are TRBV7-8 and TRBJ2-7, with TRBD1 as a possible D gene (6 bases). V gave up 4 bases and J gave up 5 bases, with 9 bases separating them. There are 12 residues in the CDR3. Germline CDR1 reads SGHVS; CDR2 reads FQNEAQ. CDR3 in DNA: TGTGCCAGCAGCTCAAAGGGGGACGAGCAGTACGTC. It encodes CASSSKGDEQYV.

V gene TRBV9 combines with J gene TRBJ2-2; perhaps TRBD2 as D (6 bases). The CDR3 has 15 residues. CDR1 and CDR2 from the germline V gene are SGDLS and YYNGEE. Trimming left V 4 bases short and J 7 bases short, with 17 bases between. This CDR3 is CASSPGGSVIGELFF. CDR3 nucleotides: TGTGCCAGCAGCCCCGGGGGTTCGGTTATCGGGGAGCTGTTTTTT.